The present T cell receptor (beta chain) was sequenced within a study of regulatory T cells in long-lasting Graves disease. Study conclusions and caveats: Newly diagnosed Graves' patients exceeded persistent ones in TCR diversity.

The CDR3 is made up of 12 amino acids. The V gene lost 8 bases and the J gene lost 2 bases, with 4 bases spanning the gap. Germline-derived CDR1 and CDR2 are LNHDA and SQIVND (reference sequence). Time point meaning: newly diagnosed GD, antithyroid drugs for less than 3 months. Preparation of the TCR library used RNA extracted from PBMCs. Arm-PCR of CDR3 regions and iRepertoire HTBI primers were the basis on which TCR beta libraries were built. MiXCR, run by TCRdb on the multiplex PCR reads, gives a single entry per CDR3 protein. The table has about 330,000 distinct CDR3 sequences, around 15% seen once. This clonotype occurred once. What it binds is not known. The same data also contributed to another study, on T cells in Graves' hyperthyroidism and ophthalmopathy.

This receptor was obtained from a woman younger than 30 with Graves disease. The sequences come from peripheral blood mononuclear cells (PBMCs), collected at new diagnosis, from a patient treated with antithyroid drugs. The chain links TRBV19 to TRBJ2-6, with D uncertain. CDR3 bases: TGTGCCAGTGCACCTGGGGCCAACGTCCTGACTTTC. It translates to CASAPGANVLTF.